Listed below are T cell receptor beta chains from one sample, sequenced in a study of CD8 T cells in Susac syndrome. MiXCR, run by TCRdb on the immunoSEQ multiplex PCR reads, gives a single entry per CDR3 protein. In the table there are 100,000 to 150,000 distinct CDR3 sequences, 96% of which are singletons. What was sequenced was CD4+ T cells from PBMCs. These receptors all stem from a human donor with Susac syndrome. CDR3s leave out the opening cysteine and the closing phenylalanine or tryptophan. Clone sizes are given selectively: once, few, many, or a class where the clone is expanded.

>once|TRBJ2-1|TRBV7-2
ASSLGRELTEQF
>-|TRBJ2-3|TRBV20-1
SARDLSTRHADTQY
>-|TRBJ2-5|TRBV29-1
SVEFESNQETQY
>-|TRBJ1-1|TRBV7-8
ASSNRAPADTEAF
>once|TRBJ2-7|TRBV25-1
ASSELGTGYEQY
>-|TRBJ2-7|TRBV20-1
SADRAELPEQY
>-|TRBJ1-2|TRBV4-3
ASSPEGGTANYGYT
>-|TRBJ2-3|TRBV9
ASSPANLGGDTQY
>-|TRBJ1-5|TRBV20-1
SAEPRGGNQPQH
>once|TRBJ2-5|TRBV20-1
SAQRGAGGETQY
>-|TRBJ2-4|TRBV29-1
SVWVRGFGGDIQY
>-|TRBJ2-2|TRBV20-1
SATGTGNTGELF
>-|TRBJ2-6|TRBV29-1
SVSWGTASSGANVLT
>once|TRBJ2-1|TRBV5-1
ASSKSAGAYNEQF
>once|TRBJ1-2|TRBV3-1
ASSQDRRRTGYESGYT
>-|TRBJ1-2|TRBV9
ASSVTGTVYGYT
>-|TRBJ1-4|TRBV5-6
ASTFGTNEKLF
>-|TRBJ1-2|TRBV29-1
SVGGQNYGYT
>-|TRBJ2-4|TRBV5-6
ASSPTGLENIQY
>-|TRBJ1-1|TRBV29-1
SVREGGTEAF
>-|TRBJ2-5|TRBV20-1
SAPGVGSRTQY
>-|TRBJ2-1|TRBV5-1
ASSLRRADYNEQF
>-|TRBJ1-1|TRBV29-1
SVDDGYTEAF
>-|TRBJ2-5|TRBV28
ASSLVDVGETQY
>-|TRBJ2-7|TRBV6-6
ASRYTGTLSYEQY
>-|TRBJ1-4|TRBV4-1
ASSQETLRELF
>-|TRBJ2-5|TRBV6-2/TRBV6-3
ASSPMRLETQY
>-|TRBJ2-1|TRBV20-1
SAREPRTSLNNEQF